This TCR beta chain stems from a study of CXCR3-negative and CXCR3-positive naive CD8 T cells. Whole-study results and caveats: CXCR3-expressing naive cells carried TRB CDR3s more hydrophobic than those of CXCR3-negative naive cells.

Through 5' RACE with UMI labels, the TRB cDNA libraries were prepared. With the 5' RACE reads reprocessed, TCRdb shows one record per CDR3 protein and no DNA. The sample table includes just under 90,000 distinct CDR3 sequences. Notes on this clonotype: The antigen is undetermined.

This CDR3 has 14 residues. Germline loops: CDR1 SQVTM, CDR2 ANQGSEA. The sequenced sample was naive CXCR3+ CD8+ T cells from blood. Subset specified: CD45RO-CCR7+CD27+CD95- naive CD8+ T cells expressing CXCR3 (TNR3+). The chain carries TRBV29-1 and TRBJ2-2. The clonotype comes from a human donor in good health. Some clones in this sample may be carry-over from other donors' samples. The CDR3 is CSVEEVPETGELFF.